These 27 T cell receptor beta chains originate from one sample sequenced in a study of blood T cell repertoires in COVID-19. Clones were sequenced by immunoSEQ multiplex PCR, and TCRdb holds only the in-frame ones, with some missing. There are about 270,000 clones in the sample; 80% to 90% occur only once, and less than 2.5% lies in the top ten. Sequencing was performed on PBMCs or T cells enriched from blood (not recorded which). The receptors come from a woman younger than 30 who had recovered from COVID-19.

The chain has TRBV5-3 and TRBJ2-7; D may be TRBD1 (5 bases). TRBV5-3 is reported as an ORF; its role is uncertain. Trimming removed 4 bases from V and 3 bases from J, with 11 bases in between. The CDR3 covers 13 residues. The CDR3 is CARSVRDLYEQYF. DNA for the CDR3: TGTGCCAGAAGCGTCAGGGATCTCTACGAGCAGTACTTC.

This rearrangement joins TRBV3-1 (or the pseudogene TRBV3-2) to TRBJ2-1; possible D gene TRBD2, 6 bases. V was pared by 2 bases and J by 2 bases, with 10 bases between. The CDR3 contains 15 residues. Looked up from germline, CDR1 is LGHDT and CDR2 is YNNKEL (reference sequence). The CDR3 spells CASSQMSGAYNEQFF. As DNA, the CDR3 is TGTGCCAGCAGCCAAATGTCGGGGGCCTACAATGAGCAGTTCTTC.

CDR3 DNA sequence: TGTGCCAGCACTAGAACAGGGTCCTCCTACGAGCAGTACTTC. This translates into CASTRTGSSYEQYF. The chain employs TRBV28 and TRBJ2-7; D may be TRBD1 (6 bases). Germline V gives CDR1 MDHEN, CDR2 SYDVKM. The CDR3 runs 14 residues. With 7 bases removed from V and 0 bases from J, the gap between germline ends came to 13 bases.

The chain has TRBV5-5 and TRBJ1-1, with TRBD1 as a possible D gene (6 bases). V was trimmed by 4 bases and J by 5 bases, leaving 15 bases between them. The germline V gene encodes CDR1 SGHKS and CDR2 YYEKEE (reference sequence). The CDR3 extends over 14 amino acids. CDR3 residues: CASSRPGDATEAFF. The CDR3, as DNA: TGTGCCAGCAGCCGACCAGGGGACGCAACTGAAGCTTTCTTT.

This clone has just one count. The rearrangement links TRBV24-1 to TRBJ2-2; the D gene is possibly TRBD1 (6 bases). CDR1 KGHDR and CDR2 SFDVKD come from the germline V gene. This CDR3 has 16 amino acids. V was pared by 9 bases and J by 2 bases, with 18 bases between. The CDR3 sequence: CATVHTPGHNTGELFF. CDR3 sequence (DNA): TGTGCCACCGTACACACACCGGGACATAACACCGGGGAGCTGTTTTTT.

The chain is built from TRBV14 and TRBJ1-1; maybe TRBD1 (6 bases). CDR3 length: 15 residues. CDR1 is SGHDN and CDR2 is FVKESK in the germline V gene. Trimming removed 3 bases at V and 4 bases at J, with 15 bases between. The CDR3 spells CASSQAYREGTEAFF. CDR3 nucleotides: TGTGCCAGCAGCCAGGCGTACAGGGAGGGCACTGAAGCTTTCTTT.

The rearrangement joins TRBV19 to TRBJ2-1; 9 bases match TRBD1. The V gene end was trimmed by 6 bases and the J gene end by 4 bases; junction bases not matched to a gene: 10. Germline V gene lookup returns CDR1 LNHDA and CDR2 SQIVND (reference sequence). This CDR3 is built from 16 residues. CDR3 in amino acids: CASRDPGQGIYNEQFF. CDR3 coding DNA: TGTGCCAGTAGAGATCCGGGACAGGGAATTTACAATGAGCAGTTCTTC.

CDR3 coding DNA: TGTGCCAGCAGTCCGGGGGACAATGAGCAGTTCTTC. The encoded protein is CASSPGDNEQFF. This sequence joins TRBV6-2 or TRBV6-3 and TRBJ2-1; possibly TRBD2 for D (6 bases). Trimming removed 5 bases from V and 5 bases from J, with 7 bases in between. The CDR3 contains 12 residues. The germline CDR1 and CDR2 sequences are MNHEY and SVGEGT.

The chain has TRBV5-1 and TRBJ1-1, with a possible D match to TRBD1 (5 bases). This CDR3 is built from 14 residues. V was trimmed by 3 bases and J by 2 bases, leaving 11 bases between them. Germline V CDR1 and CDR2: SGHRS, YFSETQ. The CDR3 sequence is CASSSRVGNTEAFF. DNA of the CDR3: TGCGCCAGCAGCTCCAGGGTCGGTAACACTGAAGCTTTCTTT.

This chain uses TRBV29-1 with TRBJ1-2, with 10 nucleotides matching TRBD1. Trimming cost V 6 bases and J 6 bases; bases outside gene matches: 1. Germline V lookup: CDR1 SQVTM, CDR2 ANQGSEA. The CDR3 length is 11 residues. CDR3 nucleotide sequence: TGCAGCGTGACAGGGGGCGATGGCTACACCTTC. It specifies CSVTGGDGYTF. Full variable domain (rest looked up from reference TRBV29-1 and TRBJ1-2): SAVISQKPSRDICQRGTSLTIQCQVDSQVTMMFWYRQQPGQSLTLIATANQGSEATYESGFVIDKFPISRPNLTFSTLTVSNMSPEDSSIYLCSVTGGDGYTFGSGTRLTVV.

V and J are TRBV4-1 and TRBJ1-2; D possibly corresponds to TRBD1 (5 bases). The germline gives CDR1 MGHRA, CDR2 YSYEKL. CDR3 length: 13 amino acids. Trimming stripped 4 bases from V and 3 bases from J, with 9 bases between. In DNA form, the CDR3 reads TGCGCCAGCAGCCTACAGGTTTACTATGGCTACACCTTC. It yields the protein CASSLQVYYGYTF.

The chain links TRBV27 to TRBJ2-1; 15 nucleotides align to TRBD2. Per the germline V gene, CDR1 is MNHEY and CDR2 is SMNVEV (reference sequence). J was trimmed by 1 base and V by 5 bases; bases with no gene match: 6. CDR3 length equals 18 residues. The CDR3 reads CASSMGLAGGPSYNEQFF. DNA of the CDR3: TGTGCCAGCAGTATGGGACTAGCGGGGGGCCCGTCCTACAATGAGCAGTTCTTC.

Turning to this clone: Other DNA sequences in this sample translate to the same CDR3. The CDR3 loop reads CASSLASGGSTDTQYF. The CDR3 bases are TGTGCCAGCAGCTTGGCTAGCGGGGGGTCTACAGATACGCAGTATTTT. The J gene is TRBJ2-3, the V gene TRBV7-9; 11 bases are a match to TRBD2. With 3 bases clipped from V and 3 bases from J, the junction kept 5 bases outside the gene matches. CDR1 is SEHNR and CDR2 is FQNEAQ in the germline V gene (reference sequence). The CDR3 contains 16 residues.

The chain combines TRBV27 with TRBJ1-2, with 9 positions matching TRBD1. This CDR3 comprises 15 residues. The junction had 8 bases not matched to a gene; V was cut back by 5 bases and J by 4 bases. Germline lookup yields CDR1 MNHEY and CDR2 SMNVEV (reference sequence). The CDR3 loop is CASSPQGAWGYGYTF. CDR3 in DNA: TGTGCCAGCAGTCCACAGGGGGCGTGGGGCTATGGCTACACCTTC.

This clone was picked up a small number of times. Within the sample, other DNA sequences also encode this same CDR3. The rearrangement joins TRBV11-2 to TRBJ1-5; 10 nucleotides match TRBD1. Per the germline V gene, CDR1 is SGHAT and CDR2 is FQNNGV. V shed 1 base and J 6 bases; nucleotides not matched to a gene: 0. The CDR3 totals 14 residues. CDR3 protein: CASSLGTGGQPQHF. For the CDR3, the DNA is TGTGCCAGCAGCTTAGGGACAGGGGGTCAGCCCCAGCATTTT.

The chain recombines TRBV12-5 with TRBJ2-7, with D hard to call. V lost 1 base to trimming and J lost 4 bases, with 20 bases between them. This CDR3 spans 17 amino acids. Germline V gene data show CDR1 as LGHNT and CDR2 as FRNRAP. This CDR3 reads CASGLDPGSPIPYEQYF. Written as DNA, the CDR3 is TGTGCTAGTGGTTTGGACCCCGGGTCCCCAATTCCTTACGAGCAGTACTTC.

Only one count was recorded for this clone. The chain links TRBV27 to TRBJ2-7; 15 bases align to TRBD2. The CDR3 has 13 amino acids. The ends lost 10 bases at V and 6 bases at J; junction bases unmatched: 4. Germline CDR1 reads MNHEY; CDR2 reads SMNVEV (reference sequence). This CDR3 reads CATGLAGGLEQYF. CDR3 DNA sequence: TGTGCCACCGGACTAGCGGGGGGGCTCGAGCAGTACTTC.

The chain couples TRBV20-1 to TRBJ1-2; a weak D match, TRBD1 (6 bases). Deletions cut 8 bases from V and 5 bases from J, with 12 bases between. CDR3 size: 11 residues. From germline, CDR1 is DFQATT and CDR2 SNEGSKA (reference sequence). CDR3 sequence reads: CSPERGYGYTF. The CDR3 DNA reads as TGCAGTCCCGAGAGGGGGTATGGCTACACCTTC.

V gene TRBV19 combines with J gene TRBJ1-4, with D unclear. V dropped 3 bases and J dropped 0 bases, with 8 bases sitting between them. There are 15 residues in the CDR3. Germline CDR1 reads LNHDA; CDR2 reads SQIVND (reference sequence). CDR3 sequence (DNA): TGTGCCAGTAGTATCCCCTTTGCAACTAATGAAAAACTGTTTTTT. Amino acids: CASSIPFATNEKLFF.

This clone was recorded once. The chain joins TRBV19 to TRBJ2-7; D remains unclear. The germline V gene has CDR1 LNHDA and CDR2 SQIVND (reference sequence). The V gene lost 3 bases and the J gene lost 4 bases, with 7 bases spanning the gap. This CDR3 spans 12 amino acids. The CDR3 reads CASSIPGYEQYF. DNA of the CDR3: TGTGCCAGTAGTATCCCAGGTTACGAGCAGTACTTC.

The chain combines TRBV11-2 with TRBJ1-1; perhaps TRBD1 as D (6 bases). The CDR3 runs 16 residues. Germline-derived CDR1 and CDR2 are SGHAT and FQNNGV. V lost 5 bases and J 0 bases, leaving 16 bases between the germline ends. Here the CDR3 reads CASSLPGATLNTEAFF. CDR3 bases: TGTGCCAGCAGCCTCCCAGGGGCGACCTTGAACACTGAAGCTTTCTTT.

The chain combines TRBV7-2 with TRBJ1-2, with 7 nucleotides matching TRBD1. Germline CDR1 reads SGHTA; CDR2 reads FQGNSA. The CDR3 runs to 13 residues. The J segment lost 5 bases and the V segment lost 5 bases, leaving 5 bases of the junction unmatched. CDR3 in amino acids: CASSRDRGYGYTF. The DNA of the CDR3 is TGTGCCAGCAGCCGGGACAGAGGATATGGCTACACCTTC.

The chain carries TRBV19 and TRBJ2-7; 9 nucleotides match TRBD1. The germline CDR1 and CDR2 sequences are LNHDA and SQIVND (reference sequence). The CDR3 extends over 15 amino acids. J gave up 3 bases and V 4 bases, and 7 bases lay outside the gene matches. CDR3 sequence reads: CASSNPGTGFYEQYF. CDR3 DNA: TGTGCCAGTAGTAACCCCGGGACAGGGTTCTACGAGCAGTACTTC.

CDR3 sequence reads: CASSGKTGSYGYTF. DNA of the CDR3: TGCGCCAGCAGCGGAAAAACAGGGTCCTATGGCTACACCTTC. The chain combines TRBV5-1 with TRBJ1-2, with D tentatively TRBD1 (6 bases). CDR3 size: 14 residues. Germline V gene data show CDR1 as SGHRS and CDR2 as YFSETQ. With 4 bases removed from V and 4 bases from J, the gap between germline ends came to 14 bases.

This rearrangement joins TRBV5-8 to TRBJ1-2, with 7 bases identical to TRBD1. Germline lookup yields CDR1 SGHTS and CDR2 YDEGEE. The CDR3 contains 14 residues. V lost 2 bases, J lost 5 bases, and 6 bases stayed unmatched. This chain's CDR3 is CASSFVRTGYGYTF. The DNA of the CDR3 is TGTGCCAGCAGCTTCGTAAGGACAGGTTATGGCTACACCTTC.

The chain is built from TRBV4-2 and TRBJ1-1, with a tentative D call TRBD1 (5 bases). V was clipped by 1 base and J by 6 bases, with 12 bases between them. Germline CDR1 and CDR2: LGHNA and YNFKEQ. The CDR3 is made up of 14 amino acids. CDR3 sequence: CASSQGVWGAEAFF. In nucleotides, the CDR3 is TGTGCCAGCAGCCAAGGTGTATGGGGGGCTGAAGCTTTCTTT.

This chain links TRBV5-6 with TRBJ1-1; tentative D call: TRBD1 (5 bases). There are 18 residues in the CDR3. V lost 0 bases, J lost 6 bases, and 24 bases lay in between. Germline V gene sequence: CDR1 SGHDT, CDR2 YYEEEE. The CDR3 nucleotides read TGTGCCAGCAGCTTGGTGTTCCGGGGGAACGAAAAGGAACCTGAAGCTTTCTTT. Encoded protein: CASSLVFRGNEKEPEAFF. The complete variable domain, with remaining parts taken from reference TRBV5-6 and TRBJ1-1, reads DAGVTQSPTHLIKTRGQQVTLRCSPKSGHDTVSWYQQALGQGPQFIFQYYEEEERQRGNFPDRFSGHQFPNYSSELNVNALLLGDSALYLCASSLVFRGNEKEPEAFFGQGTRLTVV.